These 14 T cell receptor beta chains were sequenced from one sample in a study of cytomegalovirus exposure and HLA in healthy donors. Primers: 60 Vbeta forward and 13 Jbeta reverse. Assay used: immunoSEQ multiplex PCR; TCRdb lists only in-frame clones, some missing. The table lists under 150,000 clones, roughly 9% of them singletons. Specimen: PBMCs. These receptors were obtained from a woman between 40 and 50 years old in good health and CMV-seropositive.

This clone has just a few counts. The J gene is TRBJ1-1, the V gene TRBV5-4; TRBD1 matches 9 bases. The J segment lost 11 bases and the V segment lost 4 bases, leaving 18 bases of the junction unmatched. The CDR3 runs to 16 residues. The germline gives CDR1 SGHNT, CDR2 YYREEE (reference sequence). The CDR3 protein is CASSKGQGLVELEAFF. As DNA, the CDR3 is TGTGCCAGCAGCAAGGGACAGGGACTGGTCGAATTGGAGGCTTTCTTT.

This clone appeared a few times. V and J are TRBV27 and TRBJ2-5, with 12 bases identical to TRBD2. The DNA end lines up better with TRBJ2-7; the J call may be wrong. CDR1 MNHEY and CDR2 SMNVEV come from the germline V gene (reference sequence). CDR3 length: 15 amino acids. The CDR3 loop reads CASSQLAGGDNEQYF. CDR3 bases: TGTGCCAGCAGCCAACTAGCGGGGGGCGACAACGAGCAGTACTTC.

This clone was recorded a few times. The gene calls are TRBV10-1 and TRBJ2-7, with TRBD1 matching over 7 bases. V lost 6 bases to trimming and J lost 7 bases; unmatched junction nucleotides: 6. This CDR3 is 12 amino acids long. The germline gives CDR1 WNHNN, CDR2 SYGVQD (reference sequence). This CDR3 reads CASRSTGLEQYF. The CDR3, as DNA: TGCGCCAGCAGGTCGACAGGGCTGGAGCAGTACTTC.

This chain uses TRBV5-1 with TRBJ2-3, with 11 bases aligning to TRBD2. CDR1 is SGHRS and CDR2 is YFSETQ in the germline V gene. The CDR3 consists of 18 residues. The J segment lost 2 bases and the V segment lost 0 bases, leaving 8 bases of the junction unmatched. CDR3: CASSLEPSGGSLTDTQYF. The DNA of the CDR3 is TGCGCCAGCAGCTTGGAACCTAGCGGGGGGTCCCTCACAGATACGCAGTATTTT.

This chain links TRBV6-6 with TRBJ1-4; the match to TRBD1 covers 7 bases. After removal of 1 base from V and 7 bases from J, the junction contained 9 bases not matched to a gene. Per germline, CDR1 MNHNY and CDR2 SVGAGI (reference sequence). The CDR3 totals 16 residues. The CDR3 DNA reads TGTGCCAGCAGTTACTACACAGGGGTTGACGGTGAAAAACTGTTTTTT. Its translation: CASSYYTGVDGEKLFF.

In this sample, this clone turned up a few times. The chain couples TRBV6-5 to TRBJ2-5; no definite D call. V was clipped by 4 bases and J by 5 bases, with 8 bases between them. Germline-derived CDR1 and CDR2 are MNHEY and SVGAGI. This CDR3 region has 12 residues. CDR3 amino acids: CASSSFGETQYF. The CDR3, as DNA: TGTGCCAGCAGTTCCTTCGGGGAGACCCAGTACTTC.

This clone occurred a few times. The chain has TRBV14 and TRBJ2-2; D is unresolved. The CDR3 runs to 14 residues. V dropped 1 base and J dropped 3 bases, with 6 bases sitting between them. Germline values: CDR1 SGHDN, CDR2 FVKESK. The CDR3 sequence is CASSQVSYTGELFF. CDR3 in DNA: TGTGCCAGCAGCCAAGTGAGCTACACCGGGGAGCTGTTTTTT.

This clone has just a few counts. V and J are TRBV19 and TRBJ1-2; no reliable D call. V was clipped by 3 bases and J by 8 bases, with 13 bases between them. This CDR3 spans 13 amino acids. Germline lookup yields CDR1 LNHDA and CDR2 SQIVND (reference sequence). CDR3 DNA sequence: TGTGCCAGTAGTATTGTCAGATCGGGAGGCTACACCTTC. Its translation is CASSIVRSGGYTF.

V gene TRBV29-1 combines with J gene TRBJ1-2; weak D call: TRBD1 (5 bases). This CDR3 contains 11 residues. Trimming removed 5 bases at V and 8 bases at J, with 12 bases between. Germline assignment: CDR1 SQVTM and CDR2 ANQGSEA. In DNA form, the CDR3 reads TGCAGCGTTCTCGCCAGGGAAGGCTACACCTTC. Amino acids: CSVLAREGYTF.

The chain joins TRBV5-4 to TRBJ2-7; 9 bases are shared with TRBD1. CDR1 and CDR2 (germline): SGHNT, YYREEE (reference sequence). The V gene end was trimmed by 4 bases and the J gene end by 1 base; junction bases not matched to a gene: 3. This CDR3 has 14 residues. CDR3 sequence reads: CASSHRGPSYEQYF. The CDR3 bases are TGTGCCAGCAGCCACAGGGGGCCTTCCTACGAGCAGTACTTC.

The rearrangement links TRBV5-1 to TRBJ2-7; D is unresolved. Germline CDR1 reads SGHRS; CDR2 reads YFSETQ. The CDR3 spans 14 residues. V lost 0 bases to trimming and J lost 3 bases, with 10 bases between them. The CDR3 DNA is TGCGCCAGCAGCTTGGGATTTAGTGGCTACGAGCAGTACTTC. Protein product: CASSLGFSGYEQYF. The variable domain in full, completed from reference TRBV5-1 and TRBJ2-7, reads KAGVTQTPRYLIKTRGQQVTLSCSPISGHRSVSWYQQTPGQGLQFLFEYFSETQRNKGNFPGRFSGRQFSNSRSEMNVSTLELGDSALYLCASSLGFSGYEQYFGPGTRLTVT.

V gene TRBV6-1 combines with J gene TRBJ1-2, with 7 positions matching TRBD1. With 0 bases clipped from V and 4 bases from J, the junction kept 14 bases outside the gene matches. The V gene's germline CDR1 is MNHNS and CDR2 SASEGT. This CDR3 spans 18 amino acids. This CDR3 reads CASSEASRQGGSFYGYTF. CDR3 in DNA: TGTGCCAGCAGTGAAGCCTCTCGACAGGGTGGAAGTTTCTATGGCTACACCTTC.

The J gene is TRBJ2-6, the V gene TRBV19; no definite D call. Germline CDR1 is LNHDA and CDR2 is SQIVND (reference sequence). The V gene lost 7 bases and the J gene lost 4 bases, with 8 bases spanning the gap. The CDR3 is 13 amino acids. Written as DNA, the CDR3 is TGTGCCAGTATTGGGCCAGGGGCCAACGTCCTGACTTTC. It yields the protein CASIGPGANVLTF.

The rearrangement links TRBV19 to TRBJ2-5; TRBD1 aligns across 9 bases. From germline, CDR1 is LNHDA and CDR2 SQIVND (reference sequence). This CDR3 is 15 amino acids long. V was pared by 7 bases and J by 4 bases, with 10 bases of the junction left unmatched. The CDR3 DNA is TGTGCCAGTACCTCGACAGGGGGTGATGTAGAGACCCAGTACTTC. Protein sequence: CASTSTGGDVETQYF.